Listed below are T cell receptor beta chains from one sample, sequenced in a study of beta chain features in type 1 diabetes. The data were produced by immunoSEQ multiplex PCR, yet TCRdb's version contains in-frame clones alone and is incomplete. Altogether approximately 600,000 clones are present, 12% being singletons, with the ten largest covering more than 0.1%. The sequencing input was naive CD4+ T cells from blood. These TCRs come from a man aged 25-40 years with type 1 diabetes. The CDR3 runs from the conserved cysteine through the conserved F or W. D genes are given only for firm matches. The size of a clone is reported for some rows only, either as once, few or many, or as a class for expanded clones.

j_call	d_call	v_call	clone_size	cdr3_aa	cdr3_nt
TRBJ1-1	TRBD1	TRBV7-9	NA	CASSISGGQGEAFF	TGTGCCAGCAGCATTTCAGGGGGCCAGGGTGAAGCTTTCTTT
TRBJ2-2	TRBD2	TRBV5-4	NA	CASSFSAWSGGTGELFF	TGTGCCAGCAGCTTCAGCGCGTGGAGCGGGGGGACCGGGGAGCTGTTTTTT
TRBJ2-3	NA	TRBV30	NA	CAWSSSTDTQYF	TGTGCCTGGAGTAGTAGCACAGATACGCAGTATTTT
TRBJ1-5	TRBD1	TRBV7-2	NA	CASSSNRGAGQPQHF	TGTGCCAGCAGCTCGAACAGGGGGGCGGGTCAGCCCCAGCATTTT
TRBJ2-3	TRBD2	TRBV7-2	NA	CASSLGGGLASTDTQYF	TGTGCCAGCAGCTTAGGAGGTGGACTAGCGAGCACAGATACGCAGTATTTT
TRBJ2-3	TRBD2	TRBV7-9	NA	CASSTWRASGGSPPDTQYF	TGTGCCAGCAGCACCTGGCGGGCTAGCGGGGGTTCCCCGCCAGATACGCAGTATTTT
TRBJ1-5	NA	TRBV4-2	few	CASSQDPGVSNQPQHF	TGTGCCAGCAGCCAAGATCCGGGGGTGAGCAATCAGCCCCAGCATTTT
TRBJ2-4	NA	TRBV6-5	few	CASSSTGIAKNIQYF	TGTGCCAGCAGTTCAACAGGAATAGCCAAAAACATTCAGTACTTC
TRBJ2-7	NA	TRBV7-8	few	CASSLTEDTYEQYF	TGTGCCAGCAGCTTAACGGAGGATACCTACGAGCAGTACTTC
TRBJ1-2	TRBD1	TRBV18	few	CASSLSSEDRAHGYTF	TGTGCCAGCTCACTTTCCTCGGAGGACAGGGCCCATGGCTACACCTTC
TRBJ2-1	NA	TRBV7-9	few	CASSLVAGAAGEQFF	TGTGCCAGCAGCTTAGTTGCAGGGGCCGCGGGTGAGCAGTTCTTC
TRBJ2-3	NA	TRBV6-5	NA	CASSPLRVTDTQYF	TGTGCCAGCAGTCCTCTTCGGGTAACAGATACGCAGTATTTT
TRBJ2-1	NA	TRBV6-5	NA	CASSSPPNEQFF	TGTGCCAGCAGCTCCCCGCCCAATGAGCAGTTCTTC
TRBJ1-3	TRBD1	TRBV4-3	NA	CASSLRGPGNTIYF	TGCGCCAGCAGCCTTAGGGGGCCTGGAAACACCATATATTTT
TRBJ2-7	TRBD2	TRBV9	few	CASSLSGAEHEQYF	TGTGCCAGCAGCCTAAGCGGGGCTGAACACGAGCAGTACTTC
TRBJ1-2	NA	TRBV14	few	CASSQLRDRLVGGYTF	TGTGCCAGCAGCCAGTTGAGAGACAGGCTGGTTGGTGGCTACACCTTC
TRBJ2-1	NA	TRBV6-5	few	CASSYPRGAKQFF	TGTGCCAGCAGTTACCCCCGGGGGGCGAAACAGTTCTTC
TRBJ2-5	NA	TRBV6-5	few	CASSYSGSRETQYF	TGTGCCAGCAGTTACAGTGGGTCGAGAGAGACCCAGTACTTC
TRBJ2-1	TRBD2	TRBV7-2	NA	CASSQGLGLPYNEQFF	TGTGCCAGCAGCCAGGGACTAGGTTTGCCCTACAATGAGCAGTTCTTC
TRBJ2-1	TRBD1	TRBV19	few	CASSPGQGYGSEQFF	TGTGCCAGTAGTCCGGGACAGGGGTATGGTAGTGAGCAGTTCTTC
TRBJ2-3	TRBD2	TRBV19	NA	CASSTGGESTDTQYF	TGTGCCAGTAGTACCGGGGGGGAGAGCACAGATACGCAGTATTTT
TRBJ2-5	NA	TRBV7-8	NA	CASSSGTVQETQYF	TGTGCCAGCAGCTCCGGGACGGTTCAAGAGACCCAGTACTTC
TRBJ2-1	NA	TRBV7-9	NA	CASSLKSEGYNEQFF	TGTGCCAGCAGCCTCAAGAGTGAGGGCTACAATGAGCAGTTCTTC
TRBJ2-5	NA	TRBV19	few	CASSIGTTRGETQYF	TGTGCCAGTAGTATAGGGACAACGAGGGGAGAGACCCAGTACTTC
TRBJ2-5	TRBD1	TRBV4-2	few	CASSQRGQGEETQYF	TGTGCCAGCAGCCAAAGGGGGCAGGGGGAAGAGACCCAGTACTTC
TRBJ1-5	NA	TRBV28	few	CASSLQGGGGQPQHF	TGTGCCAGCAGTTTACAAGGCGGGGGCGGTCAGCCCCAGCATTTT
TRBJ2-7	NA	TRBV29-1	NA	CSVVRLSPYEQYF	TGCAGCGTTGTAAGGTTATCGCCCTACGAGCAGTACTTC
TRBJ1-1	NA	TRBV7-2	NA	CASSAPVNTEAFF	TGTGCCAGCAGCGCCCCAGTGAACACTGAAGCTTTCTTT
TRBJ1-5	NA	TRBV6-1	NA	CASSEGGSSDSNQPQHF	TGTGCCAGCAGTGAGGGGGGCAGTTCGGACAGCAATCAGCCCCAGCATTTT
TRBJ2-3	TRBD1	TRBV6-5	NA	CASSRGTGSTDTQYF	TGTGCCAGCAGTCGGGGGACAGGGAGCACAGATACGCAGTATTTT
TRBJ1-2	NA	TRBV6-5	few	CASSYSSIGGNYGYTF	TGTGCCAGCAGTTACTCGAGTATAGGAGGGAACTATGGCTACACCTTC
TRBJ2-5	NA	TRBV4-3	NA	CASSQERGHRETQYF	TGCGCCAGCAGCCAAGAACGGGGGCATCGAGAGACCCAGTACTTC
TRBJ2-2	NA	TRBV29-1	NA	CSAARVANTGELFF	TGCAGCGCCGCTCGGGTCGCGAACACCGGGGAGCTGTTTTTT
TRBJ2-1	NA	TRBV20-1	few	CSASRVEQFF	TGCAGTGCTAGCAGGGTCGAGCAGTTCTTC
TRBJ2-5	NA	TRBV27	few	CASSPPGGMTQYF	TGTGCCAGCAGTCCACCCGGGGGCATGACCCAGTACTTC
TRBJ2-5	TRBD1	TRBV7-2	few	CASSFGSAGGPQYF	TGTGCCAGCAGCTTCGGTTCGGCAGGGGGCCCCCAGTACTTC
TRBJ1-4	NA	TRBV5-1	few	CASSLGTTNEKLFF	TGCGCCAGCAGCTTGGGGACCACTAATGAAAAACTGTTTTTT
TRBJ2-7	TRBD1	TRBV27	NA	CASSLFDRGSYEQYF	TGTGCCAGCAGTTTATTTGACAGGGGATCCTACGAGCAGTACTTC
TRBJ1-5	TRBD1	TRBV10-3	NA	CAIRTGNQPQHF	TGTGCCATCAGGACAGGGAACCAGCCCCAGCATTTT
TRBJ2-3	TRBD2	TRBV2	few	CASNTGLAEGSTDTQYF	TGTGCCAGCAATACGGGACTAGCGGAGGGAAGCACAGATACGCAGTATTTT
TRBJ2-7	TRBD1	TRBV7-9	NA	CASSLTGVHEQYF	TGTGCCAGCAGCTTAACAGGGGTCCACGAGCAGTACTTC
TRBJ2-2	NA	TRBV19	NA	CASSTGNTGELFF	TGTGCCAGTTCAACTGGGAACACCGGGGAGCTGTTTTTT
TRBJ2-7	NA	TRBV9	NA	CASSPGPEGYEQYF	TGTGCCAGCAGCCCCGGTCCCGAGGGCTACGAGCAGTACTTC
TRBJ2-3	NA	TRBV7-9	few	CASSLGTYTDTQYF	TGTGCCAGCAGCTTAGGGACTTACACAGATACGCAGTATTTT
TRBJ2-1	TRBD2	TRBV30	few	CAWRRGARAQFF	TGTGCCTGGAGGCGGGGGGCTCGGGCGCAGTTCTTC
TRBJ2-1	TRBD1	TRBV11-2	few	CASSVPQGARFF	TGTGCCAGCAGCGTACCTCAGGGGGCGCGGTTCTTC